The 16 T cell receptor beta chains in this list originate from one sample, sequenced in a study of T cell repertoires in ileal Crohn's disease. Sequencing was performed with immunoSEQ multiplex PCR; in TCRdb, only in-frame clones are kept and a portion is missing. The sample lists some 16,000 clones; 75% to 85% were seen once. The material sequenced was ileal tissue. The receptors here all came from an adult with Crohn's disease.

The CDR3 DNA follows: TGTGCCAGCAGCACAGGACAGGGTGTTTATGGCTACACCTTC. Translating gives CASSTGQGVYGYTF. The chain links TRBV7-8 to TRBJ1-2, with 8 bases lining up with TRBD1. V gave up 5 bases and J gave up 5 bases; unmatched junction bases: 7. Germline assignment: CDR1 SGHVS and CDR2 FQNEAQ. The CDR3 contains 14 residues.

In its sample, this clone was seen once. The gene calls are TRBV7-6 and TRBJ1-6, with no clear D. This CDR3 comprises 14 residues. CDR1 and CDR2 from the germline V gene are SGHVS and FNYEAQ. Trimming stripped 6 bases from V and 9 bases from J, with 15 bases between. The CDR3 DNA sequence: TGTGCCAGCAGTCCCGGGTCTAAAGGTTCACCCCTCCACTTT. This gives the protein CASSPGSKGSPLHF.

The genes are TRBV2 and TRBJ2-1; no definite D call. Germline V gene sequence: CDR1 SNHLY, CDR2 FYNNEI. V was cut by 1 base and J by 5 bases, with 6 bases left in between. The length of the CDR3 is 13 residues. CDR3 DNA sequence: TGTGCCAGCAGTGAAGTGGAGAACAATGAGCAGTTCTTC. Protein sequence: CASSEVENNEQFF.

The V gene is TRBV5-1, the J gene TRBJ1-3; tentative D call: TRBD1 (5 bases). V was shortened by 5 bases and J by 6 bases, with 15 bases between the two germline ends. CDR1 and CDR2 (germline): SGHRS, YFSETQ. CDR3 length: 14 amino acids. The CDR3 is CASSSTVLENTIYF. The CDR3 DNA reads as TGCGCCAGCAGTTCGACAGTCTTAGAAAACACCATATATTTT.

V usage is TRBV5-1 and J usage is TRBJ2-7; 14 bases are a match to TRBD2. Looked up from germline, CDR1 is SGHRS and CDR2 is YFSETQ. Trimming took 4 bases from V and 5 from J; bases not matched to a gene: 11. CDR3 length: 17 residues. The CDR3 sequence is CASSRLTSGGAVDEQYF. Written as DNA, the CDR3 is TGCGCCAGCAGCCGTTTGACTAGCGGGGGGGCCGTAGACGAGCAGTACTTC. Full variable domain (remainder filled in from reference TRBV5-1 and TRBJ2-7): KAGVTQTPRYLIKTRGQQVTLSCSPISGHRSVSWYQQTPGQGLQFLFEYFSETQRNKGNFPGRFSGRQFSNSRSEMNVSTLELGDSALYLCASSRLTSGGAVDEQYFGPGTRLTVT.

This chain connects TRBV6-6 to TRBJ2-7, with D uncertain. Germline CDR1 is MNHNY and CDR2 is SVGAGI (reference sequence). The CDR3 extends over 13 amino acids. The V and J ends lost 2 bases and 3 bases respectively, with 8 bases between them. CDR3 sequence: CASSYPPVYEQYF. In DNA form, the CDR3 reads TGTGCCAGCAGTTACCCCCCCGTCTACGAGCAGTACTTC.

The J gene is TRBJ2-7, the V gene TRBV6-6; 7 bases align to TRBD1. There are 15 residues in the CDR3. The V and J ends lost 5 bases and 1 base, in that order; junction bases with no gene match: 8. Germline values: CDR1 MNHNY, CDR2 SVGAGI (reference sequence). The CDR3 DNA reads as TGTGCCAGCAGTCAAACAGGGGAACCTTCCTACGAGCAGTACTTC. It translates to CASSQTGEPSYEQYF.

A remark on this clone: The sample contains more than one DNA sequence encoding this CDR3. This chain uses TRBV5-1 with TRBJ1-3, with 7 bases aligning to TRBD1. V was clipped by 0 bases and J by 4 bases; unmatched bases: 1. Germline assignment: CDR1 SGHRS and CDR2 YFSETQ. The CDR3 loop spans 14 amino acids. In DNA, the CDR3 is TGCGCCAGCAGCTTGGGACAGGGAGGAAACACCATATATTTT. Protein sequence: CASSLGQGGNTIYF.

The chain couples TRBV15 to TRBJ2-7; the match to TRBD1 covers 9 bases. The CDR3 length is 17 residues. CDR1 is LNHNV, CDR2 YYDKDF, per germline (reference sequence). The J segment lost 0 bases and the V segment lost 3 bases, leaving 9 bases of the junction unmatched. The CDR3 DNA is TGTGCCACCAGCAGTGCGGGACAGGGTCCTTCCTCCTACGAGCAGTACTTC. This codes for CATSSAGQGPSSYEQYF.

In its sample, this clone was seen once. The chain is built from TRBV19 and TRBJ1-6; possibly TRBD1 for D (6 bases). V gave up 4 bases and J gave up 9 bases, with 13 bases separating them. Germline assignment: CDR1 LNHDA and CDR2 SQIVND (reference sequence). The CDR3 length is 14 residues. CDR3 protein: CASSTQGHSSPLHF. In DNA form, the CDR3 reads TGTGCCAGTAGTACACAGGGCCACTCTTCACCCCTCCACTTT.

This chain uses TRBV25-1 with TRBJ1-2, with D hard to call. The CDR3 has 14 residues. The V end lost 1 base, the J end lost 4 bases, and 10 bases lay between the germline ends. Per the germline V gene, CDR1 is MGHDK and CDR2 is SYGVNS. Here the CDR3 DNA reads TGTGCCAGCAGTGAATCTACAGTAGTCTATGGCTACACCTTC. Encoded protein: CASSESTVVYGYTF.

This sequence joins TRBV11-2 and TRBJ2-1; D is perhaps TRBD1 (5 bases). The CDR3 spans 15 residues. Per germline, CDR1 SGHAT and CDR2 FQNNGV. V was cut by 0 bases and J by 7 bases, with 13 bases left in between. The CDR3 DNA is TGTGCCAGCAGCTTAGATCGGCCAAGGGGAAATGAGCAGTTCTTC. This encodes CASSLDRPRGNEQFF.

CDR3 region: CSVLRGPDTEAFF. CDR3 sequence (DNA): TGCAGCGTCCTCAGAGGGCCTGACACTGAAGCTTTCTTT. This sequence joins TRBV29-1 and TRBJ1-1; D unclear. Between the trimmed V and J ends, which lost 6 bases and 3 bases, there was a span of 14 bases. CDR1 and CDR2 from the germline V gene are SQVTM and ANQGSEA. The CDR3 spans 13 residues.

The V call is TRBV5-4, the J call TRBJ1-2, with D maybe TRBD1 (5 bases). The germline CDR1 and CDR2 sequences are SGHNT and YYREEE (reference sequence). V lost 4 bases and J 0 bases, leaving 13 bases between the germline ends. The CDR3 spans 15 residues. Here the CDR3 DNA reads TGTGCCAGCAGCCCTCGTAGGGGTGCTAACTATGGCTACACCTTC. Translation: CASSPRRGANYGYTF.

The J gene is TRBJ2-1, the V gene TRBV9, with 9 positions matching TRBD2. The CDR3 is made up of 15 amino acids. Germline V lookup: CDR1 SGDLS, CDR2 YYNGEE. The V segment lost 2 bases and the J segment 7 bases; nucleotides outside the gene matches: 7. CDR3 residues: CASSVGGGASNEQFF. The CDR3 DNA is TGTGCCAGCAGCGTCGGCGGGGGGGCCTCGAATGAGCAGTTCTTC.

The rearrangement uses TRBV18 and TRBJ2-1; 14 positions agree with TRBD2. With V trimmed by 6 bases and J by 9 bases, 7 bases remained unmatched. The CDR3 has 15 amino acids. CDR1 is KGHSH, CDR2 LQKENI, per germline. The CDR3 region has the DNA TGTGCCAGCTCCCAGACTAGCGGGAGGGCCAGTGAGCAGTTCTTC. Translation gives CASSQTSGRASEQFF.